The source of this TCR beta chain is a study of OX40 agonist ivuxolimab in advanced cancers. With regard to the full study: Ivuxolimab was an agonistic, fully human IgG2 monoclonal antibody directed against OX40 (CD134), a costimulatory receptor. The paper reports the monotherapy dose-escalation portion (N = 52 patients) of the phase I ivuxolimab trial. Three dose-escalation patients achieved partial responses, one with hepatocellular carcinoma and two with cutaneous melanoma. Of the roughly 51 patients in dose escalation, about 20 had hepatocellular carcinoma, about 15 had melanoma, 9 had renal cell carcinoma and 9 had head and neck cancer. The point of sequencing TCRbeta in the periphery was to test whether ivuxolimab changed TCR sequence diversity and drove clonal T-cell expansion. Prior anti-PD-1, anti-PD-L1 or anti-CTLA-4 therapy was permitted, and 30% to 45% of dose-escalation patients had received checkpoint inhibitors. Intravenous ivuxolimab was administered to patients every 2 weeks at six dose levels: 0.01, 0.1, 0.3, 1.5, 3 and 10 mg/kg. In the dose-escalation cohort, more than 75% of patients were male, and the mean age was roughly 60 years, with a range of 23 to 79. Overall results and qualifications from the work: Low levels of normalized T-cell clonal expansion were also seen in some patients who did not respond. At doses of 0.1 to 3.0 mg/kg, clonal expansion of both CD4+ and CD8+ T cells in blood was seen between baseline and week 6. After ivuxolimab, CD8+ T cells had more expanded clones than CD4+ T cells on average. Antigen specificity was not determined for the clonally expanded peripheral T cells. In the 0.1-3.0 mg/kg groups, partial responders were among the patients with the lowest normalized peripheral clonal expansion, particularly in CD8+ T cells.

The germline V gene (reference sequence) yields SGHNT for CDR1 and YYREEE for CDR2. The CDR3 contains 15 residues, cysteine and phenylalanine counted. Only CDR3 DNA remains: 45 bases, in frame from the first base. Here V drops 4 bases and J drops 5 bases, and the junction holds 7 bases not matched to any gene. To sequence the TCRbeta CDR3 region, genomic DNA was isolated from the sorted cells. TCRbeta CDR3 regions were sequenced using the immunoSEQ Assay. TCRdb stores this immuneACCESS table with in-frame sequences only. Part of the clones is absent; in the studies checked, under half of the shortfall reflects unresolved V genes, and no reason is known for the rest. Counted in this sample were some 150,000 clones; 93% of them appeared once. Approximately 1% of the sample lies in the top ten. A note on this clone: Its antigen is currently not known. Per-nucleotide qualities are absent, and no much larger clonotype sits a single base away.

Patients with autoimmune disease history or receiving systemic immunosuppression were excluded from the trial. Peripheral blood for TCR sequencing was drawn from every dose cohort at baseline, at cycle 4 day 1 and at cycle 7 day 1. Samples came from an open-label, multicenter, first-in-human phase I dose-escalation trial of ivuxolimab. The trial enrolled adults with locally advanced or metastatic head and neck squamous cell, hepatocellular, melanoma or renal cell carcinoma. Before TCR sequencing, CD4+ and CD8+ T cells were separately sorted from peripheral blood. This sequence originates from an adult with an advanced solid tumor such as melanoma, head and neck, liver or kidney cancer. Sequenced material: CD4+ or CD8+ T cells sorted from blood, taken in a trial of the OX40 agonist ivuxolimab. The chain uses TRBV5-4 and TRBJ2-5, and TRBD1 aligns with 11 junction nucleotides. CDR3 loop: CASSVGQGDWETQYF. Read as DNA, the sequence is TGTGCCAGCAGCGTGGGACAGGGGGATTGGGAGACCCAGTACTTC.